The 4 T cell receptor beta chains below all came from one sample that was sequenced in a study of cytomegalovirus exposure and HLA in healthy donors. PCR involved 60 Vbeta and 13 Jbeta primers. Repertoires were generated with immunoSEQ multiplex PCR, while TCRdb's copy carries only in-frame clones and drops some. Found here are roughly 100,000 clones, 50% to 70% of them singletons; the top ten hold about 4.3%. The specimen was PBMCs. The receptors originated from a human donor in good health.

Regarding this clone: Other DNA sequences from this sample encode an identical CDR3 as well. V is TRBV29-1 and J is TRBJ1-1; unclear D gene. This CDR3 comprises 11 residues. V lost 5 bases to trimming and J lost 0 bases, with 4 bases between them. CDR1 and CDR2 (germline): SQVTM, ANQGSEA. The DNA of the CDR3 is TGCAGCGTTTTATTGAACACTGAAGCTTTCTTT. This gives the protein CSVLLNTEAFF. The full variable domain, its missing parts supplied by reference TRBV29-1 and TRBJ1-1, is SAVISQKPSRDICQRGTSLTIQCQVDSQVTMMFWYRQQPGQSLTLIATANQGSEATYESGFVIDKFPISRPNLTFSTLTVSNMSPEDSSIYLCSVLLNTEAFFGQGTRLTVV.

This clone was seen only a few times. The chain carries TRBV10-3 and TRBJ2-5; TRBD1 might be the D (6 bases). The V end was cut by 4 bases, the J end by 5 bases, with 14 bases between. The V gene's germline CDR1 is ENHRY and CDR2 SYGVKD. This CDR3 has 14 residues. The CDR3 region is CAISGPGARETQYF. CDR3 DNA: TGTGCCATCAGTGGACCAGGGGCGAGGGAGACCCAGTACTTC.

This clone was counted once. This chain uses TRBV7-8 with TRBJ1-2, with D tentatively TRBD1 (5 bases). V was cut by 5 bases and J by 7 bases, with 14 bases left in between. The CDR3 has 13 amino acids. Germline CDR1 SGHVS, CDR2 FQNEAQ. This CDR3 reads CASSQSRGSGYTF. The CDR3 nucleotides are TGTGCCAGCAGCCAATCCCGGGGGAGTGGCTACACCTTC.

CDR3 protein: CASSPGQASSGNTIYF. CDR3 sequence (DNA): TGCGCCAGCAGCCCGGGACAGGCCAGCTCTGGAAACACCATATATTTT. The gene calls are TRBV5-1 and TRBJ1-3; TRBD1 aligns across 8 bases. The CDR3 consists of 16 residues. Per the germline V gene, CDR1 is SGHRS and CDR2 is YFSETQ. Trimming cost V 4 bases and J 0 bases; bases outside gene matches: 6.